These 23 T cell receptor beta chains came from one sample sequenced in a study of OX40 agonist ivuxolimab in advanced cancers. Assay: immunoSEQ multiplex PCR; the TCRdb copy retains only in-frame clones and omits some. The sample lists 70,000 or so clones, 90% occurring once. The source was CD4+ or CD8+ T cells sorted from blood, collected in a trial of the OX40 agonist ivuxolimab. All receptors derive from an adult with an advanced solid tumor such as melanoma, head and neck, liver or kidney cancer.

The rearrangement joins TRBV5-8 to TRBJ2-3, with 12 bases fitting TRBD2. The germline CDR1 and CDR2 sequences are SGHTS and YDEGEE. After removal of 4 bases from V and 2 bases from J, the junction contained 5 bases not matched to a gene. The CDR3 covers 16 residues. The CDR3: CASSQGTSGPTDTQYF. CDR3 bases: TGTGCCAGCAGCCAAGGGACTAGCGGGCCCACAGATACGCAGTATTTT. The full variable domain, completed using reference TRBV5-8 and TRBJ2-3, is EAGVTQSPTHLIKTRGQQATLRCSPISGHTSVYWYQQALGLGLQFLLWYDEGEERNRGNFPPRFSGRQFPNYSSELNVNALELEDSALYLCASSQGTSGPTDTQYFGPGTRLTVL.

This clone was counted a single time. The chain employs TRBV6-5 and TRBJ2-5; a weak D match, TRBD1 (5 bases). The V gene lost 1 base and the J gene lost 2 bases, with 8 bases spanning the gap. The CDR3 has 14 amino acids. The V gene's germline CDR1 is MNHEY and CDR2 SVGAGI. The CDR3 sequence is CASSYWGKQETQYF. In DNA form, the CDR3 reads TGTGCCAGCAGTTACTGGGGCAAACAAGAGACCCAGTACTTC.

This chain connects TRBV7-6 to TRBJ2-5, with a possible D match to TRBD1 (6 bases). Per germline, CDR1 SGHVS and CDR2 FNYEAQ. The length of the CDR3 is 16 residues. Between the trimmed V and J ends, which lost 5 bases and 4 bases, there was a span of 20 bases. Written as DNA, the CDR3 is TGTGCCAGCAGCAACCGTGGGTCAGGGGCGGGAGAGACCCAGTACTTC. Its translation: CASSNRGSGAGETQYF.

The chain recombines TRBV9 with TRBJ2-1; 12 nucleotides line up with TRBD2. Per germline, CDR1 SGDLS and CDR2 YYNGEE. V dropped 3 bases and J dropped 8; count of bases not matched to a gene: 6. The CDR3 has 15 residues. CDR3 bases: TGTGCCAGCAGCGGGACTAGCGGGAAGGATGATGAGCAGTTCTTC. Protein product: CASSGTSGKDDEQFF.

The chain employs TRBV30 and TRBJ2-6; D unclear. V was clipped by 3 bases and J by 0 bases, with 3 bases between them. Germline V gives CDR1 GTSNPN, CDR2 SVGIG (reference sequence). CDR3 length equals 13 residues. This CDR3 is CAWRISGANVLTF. The CDR3 nucleotides are TGTGCCTGGAGAATCTCTGGGGCCAACGTCCTGACTTTC.

V is TRBV7-3 and J is TRBJ2-5; D tentatively fits TRBD1 or TRBD2 (6 bases each). Trimming removed 2 bases from V and 5 bases from J, with 21 bases in between. This CDR3 comprises 17 residues. Germline assignment: CDR1 SGHTA and CDR2 FQGTGA. In DNA, the CDR3 is TGTGCCAGCAGCTTAGGAATCGGGGGCGCAGGTCTGGAGACCCAGTACTTC. Translating gives CASSLGIGGAGLETQYF.

The rearrangement links TRBV7-2 to TRBJ2-1; 14 bases are a match to TRBD2. The V and J ends lost 5 bases and 7 bases, in that order; junction bases with no gene match: 7. The V gene's germline CDR1 is SGHTA and CDR2 FQGNSA. The CDR3 runs 16 residues. The CDR3 region has the DNA TGTGCCAGCAGCACCCGTGGGACTAGCGGGAGTAATGAGCAGTTCTTC. This translates into CASSTRGTSGSNEQFF. The full variable domain, completed using reference TRBV7-2 and TRBJ2-1, is GAGVSQSPSNKVTEKGKDVELRCDPISGHTALYWYRQSLGQGLEFLIYFQGNSAPDKSGLPSDRFSAERTGGSVSTLTIQRTQQEDSAVYLCASSTRGTSGSNEQFFGPGTRLTVL.

Only a few counts were recorded for this clone. This chain connects TRBV11-2 to TRBJ2-1; 8 bases line up with TRBD2. This CDR3 spans 17 amino acids. Unmatched junction bases numbered 24, after V lost 5 bases and J lost 15 bases. The germline V gene has CDR1 SGHAT and CDR2 FQNNGV. The CDR3 loop is CASSPITSLGLGQSGFF. CDR3 DNA sequence: TGTGCCAGCAGCCCAATAACCTCTCTGGGACTAGGACAATCTGGGTTCTTC.

This rearrangement joins TRBV6-1 to TRBJ1-5, with D possibly being TRBD1 (6 bases). The CDR3 consists of 12 residues. Germline assignment: CDR1 MNHNS and CDR2 SASEGT. V was pared by 10 bases and J by 7 bases, with 14 bases between. In DNA form, the CDR3 reads TGTGCCACTCGGGGAGGGGGACAGCCCCAGCATTTT. Its translation: CATRGGGQPQHF.

This chain joins TRBV6-5 and TRBJ2-7; D is unresolved. V dropped 6 bases and J dropped 3 bases, with 6 bases sitting between them. CDR1 is MNHEY and CDR2 is SVGAGI in the germline V gene. The CDR3 totals 11 residues. This CDR3 is CASSSNYEQYF. The DNA of the CDR3 is TGTGCCAGCAGCTCAAACTACGAGCAGTACTTC.

Details on this clone: Germline is not matched at one junction end, which may reflect a read error. The V and J genes are TRBV7-7 and TRBJ2-5, with no clear D. The length of the CDR3 is 15 residues. Germline loops: CDR1 SSHAT, CDR2 FNYEAQ (reference sequence). The chain's CDR3 is CASSRVLGSQETQYF. The DNA for the CDR3 is TGTGCTAGCAGCAGAGTCTTAGGTTCCCAAGAGACCCAGTACTTC.

The chain carries TRBV5-8 and TRBJ2-7, with 9 bases aligning to TRBD2. J gave up 4 bases and V 3 bases, and 11 bases lay outside the gene matches. The CDR3 spans 16 residues. In germline, CDR1 is SGHTS, CDR2 YDEGEE. CDR3 DNA sequence: TGTGCCAGCAGCTCCCTGTGGGTAGCGGGAGTTTACGAGCAGTACTTC. Translated: CASSSLWVAGVYEQYF.

V usage is TRBV18 and J usage is TRBJ2-1; either TRBD1 or TRBD2 may supply D (5 bases each). V lost 3 bases, J lost 7 bases, and 10 bases lay in between. CDR1 is KGHSH and CDR2 is LQKENI in the germline V gene. The CDR3 runs 13 residues. Here the CDR3 DNA reads TGTGCCAGCTCACCGCGAGGGGAGAATGAGCAGTTCTTC. The encoded protein is CASSPRGENEQFF.

This chain connects TRBV28 to TRBJ2-1; D may be TRBD2 (5 bases). V lost 2 bases to trimming and J lost 6 bases, with 23 bases between them. The CDR3 has 18 amino acids. Germline assignment: CDR1 MDHEN and CDR2 SYDVKM. The CDR3 here is CASSLRAGVSRTSNEQFF. The CDR3 nucleotides are TGTGCCAGCAGTTTAAGGGCCGGGGTTAGCCGGACCTCCAATGAGCAGTTCTTC.

The genes are TRBV5-4 and TRBJ2-7; perhaps D is TRBD1 or TRBD2 (5 bases each). The CDR3 contains 13 residues. Per germline, CDR1 SGHNT and CDR2 YYREEE (reference sequence). Trimming removed 4 bases at V and 5 bases at J, with 13 bases between. Here the CDR3 DNA reads TGTGCCAGCAGCAGAGGGCAGGGCAACGAGCAGTACTTC. This sequence encodes CASSRGQGNEQYF.

This clone was picked up one time. V and J are TRBV7-9 and TRBJ1-3; no clear D gene. V shed 11 bases and J shed 0 bases, with 11 bases lying between them. Germline V gene lookup returns CDR1 SEHNR and CDR2 FQNEAQ (reference sequence). This CDR3 is built from 13 residues. CDR3 in amino acids: CASGLNSGNTIYF. The CDR3 DNA is TGTGCCTCAGGATTGAACTCTGGAAACACCATATATTTT. Combining the CDR3 with reference TRBV7-9 and TRBJ1-3 gives the whole variable domain DTGVSQNPRHKITKRGQNVTFRCDPISEHNRLYWYRQTLGQGPEFLTYFQNEAQLEKSRLLSDRFSAERPKGSFSTLEIQRTEQGDSAMYLCASGLNSGNTIYFGEGSWLTVV.

The chain has TRBV6-5 and TRBJ2-1; D tentatively reads TRBD1 or TRBD2 (7 bases each). Trimming took off 8 bases at V and 6 bases at J, with 17 bases between the two ends. Germline-derived CDR1 and CDR2 are MNHEY and SVGAGI. CDR3 length: 14 amino acids. CDR3 region: CASGQGGLGNEQFF. The CDR3 coding sequence is TGTGCCAGCGGCCAGGGGGGGCTCGGCAATGAGCAGTTCTTC.

The chain uses TRBV12-5 and TRBJ2-3; 11 positions agree with TRBD2. The CDR3 spans 16 residues. V was pared by 5 bases and J by 0 bases, with 4 bases of the junction left unmatched. CDR1 and CDR2 from the germline V gene are LGHNT and FRNRAP. The CDR3 sequence is CASGPGTSGSTDTQYF. CDR3 sequence (DNA): TGTGCTAGTGGTCCAGGGACTAGCGGAAGCACAGATACGCAGTATTTT.

This chain joins TRBV28 and TRBJ1-5; D not certain. Germline V gene data show CDR1 as MDHEN and CDR2 as SYDVKM. Trimming shortened V by 6 bases and J by 7 bases, and 10 bases separated the two germline ends. CDR3 length: 12 residues. The chain's CDR3 is CASSALQQPQHF. CDR3 nucleotide sequence: TGTGCCAGCAGCGCTCTGCAGCAGCCCCAGCATTTT.

The chain combines TRBV30 with TRBJ1-2, with a weak D call TRBD1 (6 bases). This CDR3 comprises 15 residues. Trimming removed 4 bases from V and 2 bases from J, with 17 bases in between. Looked up from germline, CDR1 is GTSNPN and CDR2 is SVGIG (reference sequence). The CDR3 DNA sequence: TGTGCCTGGACCACAGGGAGGGTCGGGAACTATGGCTACACCTTC. Amino acids: CAWTTGRVGNYGYTF.

V is TRBV4-3 and J is TRBJ2-1; 13 bases fit TRBD2. V was clipped by 1 base and J by 4 bases; unmatched bases: 4. The CDR3 length is 17 residues. Looked up from germline, CDR1 is LGHNA and CDR2 is YSLEER. Written as DNA, the CDR3 is TGCGCCAGCAGCCAAGGGGGACTAGCGGGACTTTACAATGAGCAGTTCTTC. Its protein is CASSQGGLAGLYNEQFF.

The CDR3 sequence: CASREPGQYQSQYF. CDR3 DNA sequence: TGTGCCAGCAGAGAACCGGGACAGTATCAGTCGCAGTATTTT. The chain carries TRBV5-4 and TRBJ2-3; 7 bases line up with TRBD1. CDR1 and CDR2 from the germline V gene are SGHNT and YYREEE (reference sequence). There are 14 residues in the CDR3. V lost 5 bases to trimming and J lost 10 bases; unmatched junction nucleotides: 13.

V gene TRBV18 combines with J gene TRBJ1-2; D is possibly TRBD1 (5 bases). V shed 4 bases and J shed 5 bases, with 14 bases lying between them. This CDR3 spans 14 amino acids. Germline loops: CDR1 KGHSH, CDR2 LQKENI. As DNA, the CDR3 is TGTGCCAGCTCACGCGGGACGGAGCCTTATGGCTACACCTTC. It encodes CASSRGTEPYGYTF.